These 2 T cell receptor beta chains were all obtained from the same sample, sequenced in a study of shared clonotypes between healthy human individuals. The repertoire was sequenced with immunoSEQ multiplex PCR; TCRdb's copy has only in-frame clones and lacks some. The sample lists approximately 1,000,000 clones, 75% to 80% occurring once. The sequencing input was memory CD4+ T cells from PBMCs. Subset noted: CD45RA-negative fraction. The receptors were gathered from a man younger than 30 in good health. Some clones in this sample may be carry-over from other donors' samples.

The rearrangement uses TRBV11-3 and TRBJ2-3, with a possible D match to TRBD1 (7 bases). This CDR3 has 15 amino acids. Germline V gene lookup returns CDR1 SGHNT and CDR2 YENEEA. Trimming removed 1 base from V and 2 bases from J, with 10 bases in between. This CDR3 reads CASSLGGTDTDTQYF. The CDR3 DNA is TGTGCCAGCAGCTTAGGCGGGACAGACACAGATACGCAGTATTTT.

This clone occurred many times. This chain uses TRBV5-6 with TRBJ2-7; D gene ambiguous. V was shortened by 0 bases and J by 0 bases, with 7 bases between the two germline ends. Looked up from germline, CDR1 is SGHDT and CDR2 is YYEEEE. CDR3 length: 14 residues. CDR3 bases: TGTGCCAGCAGCTTGGTCCGGAGCTCCTACGAGCAGTACTTC. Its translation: CASSLVRSSYEQYF.